This TCR beta chain was sequenced during a study of cytomegalovirus exposure and HLA in healthy donors. There are 18 residues in the CDR3. The ends lost 6 bases at V and 4 bases at J; junction bases unmatched: 16. Per the germline V gene, CDR1 is ENHRY and CDR2 is SYGVKD. The study, taken as a whole, reports: CMV serostatus alone was available as immune exposure information.

In the case of this clone: Its target is not known.

Researchers ran the PCR with 60 Vbeta and 13 Jbeta primers. The method was immunoSEQ multiplex PCR; TCRdb's version includes in-frame clones alone and lacks a portion of them. The table lists 90,000 to 120,000 clones, around three quarters of them singletons, with 4.1% in the top ten. The material sequenced was PBMCs. This chain links TRBV10-3 with TRBJ2-1; 9 bases line up with TRBD2. This clonotype was sampled from a female donor in good health and CMV-seropositive. Here the CDR3 DNA reads TGTGCCATCAGATCCTTCCCGGGGCTAGCGGGGCGATACAATGAGCAGTTCTTC. Translating it yields CAIRSFPGLAGRYNEQFF.